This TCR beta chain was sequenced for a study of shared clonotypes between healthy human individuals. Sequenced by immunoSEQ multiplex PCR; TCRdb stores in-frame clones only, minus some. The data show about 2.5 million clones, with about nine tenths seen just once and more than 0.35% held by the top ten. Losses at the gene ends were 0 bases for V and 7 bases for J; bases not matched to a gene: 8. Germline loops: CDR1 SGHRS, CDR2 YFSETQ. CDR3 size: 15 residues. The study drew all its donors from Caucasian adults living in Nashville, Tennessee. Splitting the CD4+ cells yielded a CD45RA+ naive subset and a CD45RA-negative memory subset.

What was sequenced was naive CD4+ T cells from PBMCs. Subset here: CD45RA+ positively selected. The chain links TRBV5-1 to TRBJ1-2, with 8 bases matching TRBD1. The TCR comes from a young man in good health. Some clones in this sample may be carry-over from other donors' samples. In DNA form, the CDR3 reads TGCGCCAGCAGCTTGGCGGGACAGGACTCCCCTGGCTACACCTTC. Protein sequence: CASSLAGQDSPGYTF.